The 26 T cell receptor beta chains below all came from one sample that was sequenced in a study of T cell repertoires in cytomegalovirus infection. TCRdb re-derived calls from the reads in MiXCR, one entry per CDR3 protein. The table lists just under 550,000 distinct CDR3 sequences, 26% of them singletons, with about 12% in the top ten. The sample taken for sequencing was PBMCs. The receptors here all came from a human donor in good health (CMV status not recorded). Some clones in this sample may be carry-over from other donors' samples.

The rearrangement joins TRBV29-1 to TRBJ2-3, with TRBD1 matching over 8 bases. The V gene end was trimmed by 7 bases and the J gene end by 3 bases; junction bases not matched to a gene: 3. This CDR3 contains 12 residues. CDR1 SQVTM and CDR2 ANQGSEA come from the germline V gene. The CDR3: CSEWTGTDTQYF. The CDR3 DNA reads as TGCAGCGAGTGGACAGGGACAGATACGCAGTATTTT.

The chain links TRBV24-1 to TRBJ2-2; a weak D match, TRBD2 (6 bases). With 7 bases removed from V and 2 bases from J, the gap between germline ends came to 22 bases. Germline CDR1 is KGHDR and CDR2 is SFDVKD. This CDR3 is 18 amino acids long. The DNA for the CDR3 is TGTGCCACCAGCGCATTAAGGGACTCTATCGAAAACACCGGGGAGCTGTTTTTT. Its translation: CATSALRDSIENTGELFF.

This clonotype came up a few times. The CDR3 protein is CAAGWGGTNYGYTF. CDR3 sequence (DNA): TGTGCGGCAGGTTGGGGAGGGACCAACTATGGCTACACCTTC. The chain is built from TRBV28 and TRBJ1-2; D is possibly TRBD1 (5 bases). Per germline, CDR1 MDHEN and CDR2 SYDVKM. This CDR3 comprises 14 residues.

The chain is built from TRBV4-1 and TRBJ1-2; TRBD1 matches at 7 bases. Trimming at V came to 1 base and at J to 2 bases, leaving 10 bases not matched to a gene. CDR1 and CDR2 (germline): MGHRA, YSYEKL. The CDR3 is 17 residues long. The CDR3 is CASSQVGTATSNYGYTF. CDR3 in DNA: TGCGCCAGCAGCCAAGTGGGGACAGCAACCTCAAACTATGGCTACACCTTC.

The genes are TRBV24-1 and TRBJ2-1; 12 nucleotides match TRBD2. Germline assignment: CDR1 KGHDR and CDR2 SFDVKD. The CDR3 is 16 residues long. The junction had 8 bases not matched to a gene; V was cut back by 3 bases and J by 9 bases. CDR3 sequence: CATSDRTSGNGGEQFF. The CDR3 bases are TGTGCCACCAGTGATAGGACTAGCGGGAATGGTGGTGAGCAGTTCTTC.

The CDR3 sequence: CAWEGDRDYGYTF. CDR3 bases: TGTGCCTGGGAGGGGGACAGGGACTATGGCTACACCTTC. This chain uses TRBV30 with TRBJ1-2, with TRBD1 matching over 9 bases. CDR1 GTSNPN and CDR2 SVGIG come from the germline V gene (reference sequence). With 5 bases clipped from V and 3 bases from J, the junction kept 4 bases outside the gene matches. The CDR3 spans 13 residues.

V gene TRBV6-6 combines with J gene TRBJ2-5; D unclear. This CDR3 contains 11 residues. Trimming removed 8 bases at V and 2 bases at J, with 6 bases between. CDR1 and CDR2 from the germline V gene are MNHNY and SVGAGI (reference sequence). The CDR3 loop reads CASLGQETQYF. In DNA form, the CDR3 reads TGTGCCAGCCTGGGGCAAGAGACCCAGTACTTC.

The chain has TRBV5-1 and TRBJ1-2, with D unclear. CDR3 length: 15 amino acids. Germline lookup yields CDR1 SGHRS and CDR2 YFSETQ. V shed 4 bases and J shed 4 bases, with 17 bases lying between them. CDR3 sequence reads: CASSGFGQKPYGYTF. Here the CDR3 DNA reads TGCGCCAGCAGCGGATTCGGGCAGAAGCCCTATGGCTACACCTTC.

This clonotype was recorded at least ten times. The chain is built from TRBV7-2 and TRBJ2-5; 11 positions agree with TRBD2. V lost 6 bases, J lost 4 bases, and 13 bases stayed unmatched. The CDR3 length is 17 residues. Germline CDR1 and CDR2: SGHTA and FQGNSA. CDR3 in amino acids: CASRPLAGELMGETQYF. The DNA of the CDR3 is TGTGCCAGCAGACCACTAGCGGGAGAACTGATGGGAGAGACCCAGTACTTC.

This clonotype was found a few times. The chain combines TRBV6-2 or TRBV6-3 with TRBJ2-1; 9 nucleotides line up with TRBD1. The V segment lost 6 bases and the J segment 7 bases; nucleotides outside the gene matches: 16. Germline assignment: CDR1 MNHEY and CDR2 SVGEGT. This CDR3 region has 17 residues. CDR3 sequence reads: CASRRSRGTGFTNEQFF. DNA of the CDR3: TGTGCCAGCAGACGTAGCCGGGGGACAGGGTTCACTAATGAGCAGTTCTTC.

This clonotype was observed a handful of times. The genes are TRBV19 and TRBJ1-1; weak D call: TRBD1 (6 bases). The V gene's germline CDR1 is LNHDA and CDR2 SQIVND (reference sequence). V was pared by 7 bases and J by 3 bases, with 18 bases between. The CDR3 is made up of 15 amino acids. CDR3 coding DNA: TGTGCCAGTAAGGGGGGTTCCAAGGACCACACTGAAGCTTTCTTT. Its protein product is CASKGGSKDHTEAFF.

The CDR3 bases are TGTGCTTCGGTAGGGTGGCAAGAGACCCAGTACTTC. Its translation: CASVGWQETQYF. V gene TRBV28 combines with J gene TRBJ2-5, with D unclear. From germline, CDR1 is MDHEN and CDR2 SYDVKM. The CDR3 length is 12 residues.

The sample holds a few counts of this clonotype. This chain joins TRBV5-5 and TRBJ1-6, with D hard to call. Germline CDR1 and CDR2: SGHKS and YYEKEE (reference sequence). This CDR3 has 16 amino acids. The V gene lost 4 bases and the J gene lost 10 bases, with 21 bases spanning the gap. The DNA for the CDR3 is TGTGCCAGCAGCAGTCAGGTTGGGCAAGCCCGCTCACCCCTCCACTTT. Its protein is CASSSQVGQARSPLHF.

The CDR3 sequence: CSAISGGRGNTEAFF. The CDR3, as DNA: TGCAGTGCTATTAGCGGCGGCAGGGGGAACACTGAAGCTTTCTTT. The gene calls are TRBV20-1 and TRBJ1-1; D possibly corresponds to TRBD1 (6 bases). This CDR3 has 15 residues. Germline lookup yields CDR1 DFQATT and CDR2 SNEGSKA (reference sequence). V was clipped by 4 bases and J by 1 base, with 16 bases between them.

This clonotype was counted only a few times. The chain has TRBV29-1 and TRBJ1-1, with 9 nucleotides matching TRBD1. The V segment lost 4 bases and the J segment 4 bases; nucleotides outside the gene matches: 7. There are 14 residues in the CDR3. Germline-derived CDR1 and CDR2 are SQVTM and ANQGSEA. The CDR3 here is CSVVEQGAVTEAFF. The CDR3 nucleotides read TGCAGCGTTGTAGAACAGGGGGCCGTCACTGAAGCTTTCTTT.

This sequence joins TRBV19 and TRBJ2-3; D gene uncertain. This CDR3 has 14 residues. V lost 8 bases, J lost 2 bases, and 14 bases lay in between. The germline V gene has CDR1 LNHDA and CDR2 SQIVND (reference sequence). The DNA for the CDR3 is TGTGCCAGTGCACCGGACCAACTCACAGATACGCAGTATTTT. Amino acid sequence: CASAPDQLTDTQYF.

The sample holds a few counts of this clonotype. The CDR3 coding sequence is TGTGCCAGCAGTATTAGCGGGAGCCCAGATACGCAGTATTTT. It specifies CASSISGSPDTQYF. This chain connects TRBV6-2 or TRBV6-3 to TRBJ2-3; 9 nucleotides agree with TRBD2. CDR3 length: 14 amino acids. Germline CDR1 and CDR2: MNHEY and SVGEGT. Trimming removed 5 bases from V and 4 bases from J; junction bases left unmatched: 4.

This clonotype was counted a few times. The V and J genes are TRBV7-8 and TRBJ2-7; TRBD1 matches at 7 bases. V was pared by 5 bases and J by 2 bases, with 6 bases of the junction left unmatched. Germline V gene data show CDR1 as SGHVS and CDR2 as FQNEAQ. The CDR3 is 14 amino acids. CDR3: CASSTGEPPYEQYV. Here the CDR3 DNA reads TGTGCCAGCAGCACAGGGGAACCTCCCTACGAGCAGTACGTC.

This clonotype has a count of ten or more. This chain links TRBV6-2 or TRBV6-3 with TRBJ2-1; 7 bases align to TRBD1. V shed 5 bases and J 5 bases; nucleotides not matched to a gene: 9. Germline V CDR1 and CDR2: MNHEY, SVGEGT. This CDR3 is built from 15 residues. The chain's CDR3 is CASSPNRGVNNEQFF. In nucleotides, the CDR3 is TGTGCCAGCAGTCCCAACAGGGGTGTCAACAATGAGCAGTTCTTC.

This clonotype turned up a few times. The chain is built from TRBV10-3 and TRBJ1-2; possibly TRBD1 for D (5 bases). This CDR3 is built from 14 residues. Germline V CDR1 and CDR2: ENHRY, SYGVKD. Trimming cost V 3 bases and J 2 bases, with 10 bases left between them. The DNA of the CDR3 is TGTGCCATCAGTGAAGGACAAAGGAACTATGGCTACACCTTC. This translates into CAISEGQRNYGYTF.

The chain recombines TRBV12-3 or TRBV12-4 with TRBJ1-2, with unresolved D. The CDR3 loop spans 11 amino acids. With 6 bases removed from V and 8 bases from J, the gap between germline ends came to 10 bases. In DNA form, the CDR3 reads TGTGCCAGCAGCGCCGCCCAGGGCTACACCTTC. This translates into CASSAAQGYTF.

CDR3 loop: CASSSGGLPGQFF. CDR3 DNA: TGTGCCAGCAGCTCGGGGGGCCTTCCAGGGCAGTTCTTC. The V and J genes are TRBV7-2 and TRBJ2-1, with a weak D call TRBD2 (7 bases). This CDR3 has 13 residues. The germline V gene has CDR1 SGHTA and CDR2 FQGNSA. Trimming removed 4 bases from V and 12 bases from J, with 16 bases in between.

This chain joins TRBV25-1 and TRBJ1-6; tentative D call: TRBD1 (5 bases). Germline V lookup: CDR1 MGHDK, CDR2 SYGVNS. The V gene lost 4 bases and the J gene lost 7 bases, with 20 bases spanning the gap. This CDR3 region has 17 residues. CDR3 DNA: TGTGCCAGCAGTGGAAGGGGTCCGGGGGTTGGAAATTCACCCCTCCACTTT. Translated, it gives CASSGRGPGVGNSPLHF.

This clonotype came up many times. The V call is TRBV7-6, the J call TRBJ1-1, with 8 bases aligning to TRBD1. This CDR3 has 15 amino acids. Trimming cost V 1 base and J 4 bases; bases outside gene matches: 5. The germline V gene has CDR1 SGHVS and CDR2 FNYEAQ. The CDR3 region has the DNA TGTGCCAGCAGCTTAGGATCAGGGGGCGGCACTGAAGCTTTCTTT. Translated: CASSLGSGGGTEAFF. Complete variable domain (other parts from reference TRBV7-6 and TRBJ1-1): GAGVSQSPRYKVTKRGQDVALRCDPISGHVSLYWYRQALGQGPEFLTYFNYEAQQDKSGLPNDRFSAERPEGSISTLTIQRTEQRDSAMYRCASSLGSGGGTEAFFGQGTRLTVV.

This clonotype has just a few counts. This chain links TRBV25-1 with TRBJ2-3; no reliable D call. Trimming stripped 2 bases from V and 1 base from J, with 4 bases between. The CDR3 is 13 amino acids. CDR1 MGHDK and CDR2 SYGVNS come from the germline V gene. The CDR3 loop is CASSETGTDTQYF. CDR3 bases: TGTGCCAGCAGTGAAACCGGCACAGATACGCAGTATTTT.

CDR3 nucleotides: TGTGCCACCAGGGACACCGACTCTGGAAACACCATATATTTT. The encoded protein is CATRDTDSGNTIYF. The genes are TRBV10-3 and TRBJ1-3; a possible D gene is TRBD1 (6 bases). V dropped 10 bases and J dropped 0 bases, with 13 bases sitting between them. Germline V gene data show CDR1 as ENHRY and CDR2 as SYGVKD. CDR3 length: 14 residues.